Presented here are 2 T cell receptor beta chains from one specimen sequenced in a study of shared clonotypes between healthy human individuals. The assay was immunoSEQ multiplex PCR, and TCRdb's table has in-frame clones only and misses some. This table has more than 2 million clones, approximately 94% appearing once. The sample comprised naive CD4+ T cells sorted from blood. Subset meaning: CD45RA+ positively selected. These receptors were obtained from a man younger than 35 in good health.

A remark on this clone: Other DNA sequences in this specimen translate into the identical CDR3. The CDR3 loop reads CASSPAGDYEQYF. The DNA of the CDR3 is TGTGCCAGCTCACCGGCGGGGGACTACGAGCAGTACTTC. The genes are TRBV18 and TRBJ2-7; the match to TRBD2 covers 7 bases. Germline assignment: CDR1 KGHSH and CDR2 LQKENI. CDR3 length: 13 residues. J lost 3 bases, V lost 3 bases, and 2 bases had no gene match.

This chain's CDR3 is CASSDRGAGANVLTF. CDR3 sequence (DNA): TGTGCCAGCAGTGACCGGGGTGCTGGGGCCAACGTCCTGACTTTC. The V call is TRBV6-1, the J call TRBJ2-6; a possible D gene is TRBD2 (5 bases). Between the trimmed V and J ends, which lost 3 bases and 2 bases, there was a span of 8 bases. CDR3 size: 15 residues. Germline-derived CDR1 and CDR2 are MNHNS and SASEGT.